One sample yielded the 29 T cell receptor beta chains listed below, sequenced in a study of T-cell memory formation after mild COVID-19. TCRdb processed the 5' RACE reads anew with MiXCR; each CDR3 protein has one entry. In the table there are about 100,000 distinct CDR3 sequences, over 15% of which are singletons. The source material was PBMCs or a T cell subset sorted from them (not recorded which). These receptors all come from a young man who had mild COVID-19 (a few samples of this study predate the infection). Cell type and time point are not known.

At least ten counts were recorded for this clonotype. The chain has TRBV18 and TRBJ2-7, with 12 bases aligning to TRBD2. In germline, CDR1 is KGHSH, CDR2 LQKENI. Trimming took 2 bases from V and 2 from J; bases not matched to a gene: 4. The CDR3 covers 16 residues. The DNA of the CDR3 is TGTGCCAGCTCACCAAAACTAGCGGGGGGAGCCTACGAGCAGTACTTC. As protein: CASSPKLAGGAYEQYF.

The table lists this clonotype with many counts. CDR3 sequence reads: CASSFADTQYF. The CDR3 DNA sequence: TGTGCCAGCAGCTTCGCAGATACGCAGTATTTT. The V gene is TRBV5-5, the J gene TRBJ2-3; D is ambiguous. V was cut by 2 bases and J by 4 bases, with 2 bases left in between. Germline V gives CDR1 SGHKS, CDR2 YYEKEE (reference sequence). The CDR3 consists of 11 residues.

The genes are TRBV11-2 and TRBJ1-2; D unclear. Looked up from germline, CDR1 is SGHAT and CDR2 is FQNNGV. V was shortened by 1 base and J by 0 bases, with 9 bases between the two germline ends. This CDR3 is 15 amino acids long. The CDR3 reads CASSLVGVANYGYTF. CDR3 sequence (DNA): TGTGCCAGCAGCTTAGTTGGGGTAGCTAACTATGGCTACACCTTC.

The chain uses TRBV11-2 and TRBJ1-1; 7 nucleotides match TRBD1. The CDR3 contains 14 residues. The germline gives CDR1 SGHAT, CDR2 FQNNGV. Losses at the gene ends were 5 bases for V and 3 bases for J; bases not matched to a gene: 6. DNA for the CDR3: TGTGCCAGCAGCGCAGGGGGTGTGTACACTGAAGCTTTCTTT. Its protein is CASSAGGVYTEAFF.

This clonotype was detected only a few times. In nucleotides, the CDR3 is TGTGCCACCAGTGAGTGGGACAGTCGGCAGTTCTTC. Its translation is CATSEWDSRQFF. The chain joins TRBV24-1 to TRBJ2-1; 7 nucleotides line up with TRBD1. Trimming at V came to 4 bases and at J to 12 bases, leaving 5 bases not matched to a gene. Looked up from germline, CDR1 is KGHDR and CDR2 is SFDVKD. The CDR3 contains 12 residues.

The rearrangement joins TRBV5-1 to TRBJ2-5; tentatively, D is TRBD2 (5 bases). Germline V gene sequence: CDR1 SGHRS, CDR2 YFSETQ. The ends were cut back, 3 bases at V and 4 bases at J, with 13 bases in the middle. The CDR3 is 14 amino acids. CDR3 DNA sequence: TGCGCCAGCAGCTCCGCGGGCTCGATAGAGACCCAGTACTTC. It is translated as CASSSAGSIETQYF.

This clonotype was detected a few times. The gene calls are TRBV4-2 and TRBJ2-3; 8 nucleotides line up with TRBD2. After removal of 0 bases from V and 7 bases from J, the junction contained 15 bases not matched to a gene. Germline V CDR1 and CDR2: LGHNA, YNFKEQ. The CDR3 sequence is 18 residues long. The CDR3 is CASSQEWRSRAGGYTQYF. In DNA, the CDR3 is TGTGCCAGCAGCCAAGAATGGCGCTCCCGGGCGGGGGGCTATACGCAGTATTTT.

The J gene is TRBJ2-5, the V gene TRBV4-1, with TRBD1 identical over 7 bases. Germline CDR1 and CDR2: MGHRA and YSYEKL. V lost 0 bases to trimming and J lost 5 bases; unmatched junction nucleotides: 9. CDR3 size: 16 residues. In DNA, the CDR3 is TGCGCCAGCAGCCAAGAGGGCCGAACAGGGGTGGAGACCCAGTACTTC. Residues: CASSQEGRTGVETQYF.

To note about this clonotype: Germline and junction disagree at one end, which may indicate a read error. The rearrangement uses TRBV5-1 and TRBJ1-5, with D possibly TRBD1 on 5 matching bases. This CDR3 spans 14 amino acids. The germline V gene has CDR1 SGHRS and CDR2 YFSETQ. CDR3 DNA sequence: TGCGCCAGCAGTTTGGAGGGGATTGGACAGCCCCAGCATTTT. This gives the protein CASSLEGIGQPQHF.

This clonotype was seen a few times. The chain recombines TRBV7-6 with TRBJ2-5; D not certain. There are 13 residues in the CDR3. Germline V CDR1 and CDR2: SGHVS, FNYEAQ. V lost 3 bases, J lost 5 bases, and 10 bases lay in between. This CDR3 is CASSFPSVETQYF. The CDR3 nucleotides are TGTGCCAGCAGCTTCCCTAGTGTGGAGACCCAGTACTTC.

V gene TRBV2 combines with J gene TRBJ1-6; 10 bases align to TRBD1. This CDR3 is built from 16 residues. J gave up 0 bases and V 7 bases, and 3 bases lay outside the gene matches. Germline lookup yields CDR1 SNHLY and CDR2 FYNNEI. As DNA, the CDR3 is TGTGCCAGCACCTGGACAGGGGGCTCCTATAATTCACCCCTCCACTTT. This codes for CASTWTGGSYNSPLHF.

V is TRBV5-4 and J is TRBJ1-2, with D tentatively TRBD1 (5 bases). Germline V gives CDR1 SGHNT, CDR2 YYREEE (reference sequence). CDR3 length equals 12 residues. V lost 9 bases, J lost 5 bases, and 14 bases lay in between. The CDR3 coding sequence is TGTGCCACTGGGGACGGACCTTATGGCTACACCTTC. Its protein is CATGDGPYGYTF.

By share, this clonotype ranks as medium-sized. The chain links TRBV7-3 to TRBJ2-1; unclear D gene. The V and J ends lost 6 bases and 10 bases respectively, with 16 bases between them. Germline CDR1 and CDR2: SGHTA and FQGTGA. This CDR3 is 13 amino acids long. CDR3 in amino acids: CASSLIGLGEQFF. The CDR3 DNA reads TGTGCCAGCAGTCTTATTGGCCTGGGGGAGCAGTTCTTC.

This clonotype appeared a few times. The chain recombines TRBV12-3 or TRBV12-4 with TRBJ2-5, with unresolved D. The CDR3 is 14 residues long. Trimming pared 3 bases from V and 0 bases from J, leaving 8 bases between. CDR3 nucleotide sequence: TGTGCCAGCAGTTTGTTCCAGGACCAAGAGACCCAGTACTTC. It encodes CASSLFQDQETQYF.

A word on this clonotype: The junction does not match germline at one end; this may be a read error. V gene TRBV12-3 or TRBV12-4 combines with J gene TRBJ2-5; 8 bases are a match to TRBD2. CDR3 length: 14 amino acids. DNA of the CDR3: TGTGCCAGCAGTCTAGCGGGCCCGACGGGGACCCAGTACTTC. Its translation is CASSLAGPTGTQYF.

The rearrangement joins TRBV10-3 to TRBJ2-7; 9 bases agree with TRBD1. The CDR3 totals 14 residues. Losses at the gene ends were 4 bases for V and 2 bases for J; bases not matched to a gene: 3. From germline, CDR1 is ENHRY and CDR2 SYGVKD. The CDR3 region is CAISGGQGAYEQYF. CDR3 coding DNA: TGTGCCATCAGTGGGGGACAGGGCGCCTACGAGCAGTACTTC.

The chain links TRBV4-3 to TRBJ1-1; tentative D call: TRBD1 (6 bases). Trimming pared 1 base from V and 0 bases from J, leaving 18 bases between. The CDR3 has 18 amino acids. The germline V gene encodes CDR1 LGHNA and CDR2 YSLEER. Here the CDR3 reads CASSQVAGTGRMNTEAFF. The CDR3 nucleotides are TGCGCCAGCAGCCAAGTCGCCGGCACAGGGCGGATGAACACTGAAGCTTTCTTT.

This sequence joins TRBV20-1 and TRBJ2-3, with TRBD2 matching over 7 bases. From germline, CDR1 is DFQATT and CDR2 SNEGSKA (reference sequence). The CDR3 is 14 amino acids. V gave up 6 bases and J gave up 6 bases; unmatched junction bases: 12. The CDR3 region is CSAQSGGGWDTQYF. In nucleotides, the CDR3 is TGCAGTGCCCAATCGGGCGGGGGTTGGGATACGCAGTATTTT.

This chain uses TRBV7-3 with TRBJ1-1; no firm D call. Germline V lookup: CDR1 SGHTA, CDR2 FQGTGA. The V end lost 0 bases, the J end lost 8 bases, and 13 bases lay between the germline ends. The CDR3 loop spans 14 amino acids. Here the CDR3 reads CASSLTMGSNEAFF. In nucleotides, the CDR3 is TGTGCCAGCAGCTTAACGATGGGGTCGAACGAAGCTTTCTTT.

This clonotype was seen a few times. The rearrangement joins TRBV3-1 to TRBJ2-5, with D tentatively TRBD1 (6 bases). The V gene's germline CDR1 is LGHDT and CDR2 YNNKEL (reference sequence). V was cut by 2 bases and J by 5 bases, with 12 bases left in between. The CDR3 is 14 amino acids. In nucleotides, the CDR3 is TGTGCCAGCAGCCAACAACAGGGCAGGGAGACCCAGTACTTC. Translating gives CASSQQQGRETQYF.

This clonotype showed up just a few times. The chain is built from TRBV6-2 or TRBV6-3 and TRBJ2-5, with 7 positions matching TRBD2. CDR1 and CDR2 (germline): MNHEY, SVGEGT. Trimming cost V 8 bases and J 5 bases; bases outside gene matches: 11. The CDR3 totals 14 residues. CDR3 nucleotides: TGTGCCAGCTCGCCCCGGGGGGATTTCGAGACCCAGTACTTC. This sequence encodes CASSPRGDFETQYF.

The genes are TRBV4-3 and TRBJ1-2, with TRBD1 identical over 10 bases. J gave up 2 bases and V 3 bases, and 6 bases lay outside the gene matches. This CDR3 contains 16 residues. The V gene's germline CDR1 is LGHNA and CDR2 YSLEER. The CDR3 DNA is TGCGCCAGCAGCCAGGCTCCGGGACAGGGGAACTATGGCTACACCTTC. This codes for CASSQAPGQGNYGYTF.

This clonotype occurred a few times. The genes are TRBV5-1 and TRBJ2-5; D is ambiguous. Germline V gene sequence: CDR1 SGHRS, CDR2 YFSETQ. With 4 bases removed from V and 0 bases from J, the gap between germline ends came to 1 base. The CDR3 is 11 residues long. The CDR3 reads CASSDQETQYF. The CDR3 DNA sequence: TGCGCCAGCAGCGACCAAGAGACCCAGTACTTC.

This clonotype has ten or more counts. The V gene is TRBV7-2, the J gene TRBJ1-6; D may be TRBD1 (6 bases). With 5 bases removed from V and 13 bases from J, the gap between germline ends came to 18 bases. Germline assignment: CDR1 SGHTA and CDR2 FQGNSA. The CDR3 totals 14 residues. CDR3: CASSVGGGIPPLHF. CDR3 DNA sequence: TGTGCCAGCAGCGTAGGAGGGGGAATCCCCCCCCTCCACTTT. Combining the CDR3 with reference TRBV7-2 and TRBJ1-6 gives the whole variable domain GAGVSQSPSNKVTEKGKDVELRCDPISGHTALYWYRQSLGQGLEFLIYFQGNSAPDKSGLPSDRFSAERTGGSVSTLTIQRTQQEDSAVYLCASSVGGGIPPLHFGNGTRLTVT.

The chain carries TRBV3-1 and TRBJ2-5; D not resolved. The CDR3 is 15 amino acids. V dropped 7 bases and J dropped 5 bases, with 20 bases sitting between them. Germline CDR1 reads LGHDT; CDR2 reads YNNKEL (reference sequence). CDR3 DNA sequence: TGTGCCAGCACCACGAATCTCGGCATAGGGGAGACCCAGTACTTC. It yields the protein CASTTNLGIGETQYF.

The CDR3 sequence: CASSRQGWGKDTQYF. CDR3 in DNA: TGTGCCAGCAGCCGACAGGGCTGGGGAAAAGATACGCAGTATTTT. The rearrangement joins TRBV6-5 to TRBJ2-3; TRBD1 agrees at 7 bases. Per germline, CDR1 MNHEY and CDR2 SVGAGI. J lost 5 bases, V lost 6 bases, and 11 bases had no gene match. The CDR3 is made up of 15 amino acids.

The chain recombines TRBV5-1 with TRBJ2-2; 7 bases are shared with TRBD1. CDR3 length equals 16 residues. CDR1 SGHRS and CDR2 YFSETQ come from the germline V gene. J was trimmed by 7 bases and V by 2 bases; bases with no gene match: 11. Here the CDR3 reads CASSFGPQGLGGELFF. In nucleotides, the CDR3 is TGCGCCAGCAGCTTTGGCCCACAGGGGCTTGGCGGGGAGCTGTTTTTT. The full variable domain, rest sourced from reference TRBV5-1 and TRBJ2-2, is KAGVTQTPRYLIKTRGQQVTLSCSPISGHRSVSWYQQTPGQGLQFLFEYFSETQRNKGNFPGRFSGRQFSNSRSEMNVSTLELGDSALYLCASSFGPQGLGGELFFGEGSRLTVL.

This clonotype was counted between two and nine times. The chain carries TRBV5-1 and TRBJ2-2; TRBD1 aligns across 7 bases. The trim removed 4 bases at V and 3 bases at J, leaving 6 bases unmatched. The CDR3 sequence is 15 residues long. The germline CDR1 and CDR2 sequences are SGHRS and YFSETQ. The CDR3 sequence: CASSPRQGYTGELFF. CDR3 bases: TGCGCCAGCAGCCCCCGACAGGGATACACCGGGGAGCTGTTTTTT.

This clonotype was observed a single time. The V gene is TRBV2, the J gene TRBJ1-1, with D unclear. Trimming removed 7 bases from V and 3 bases from J, with 6 bases in between. This CDR3 has 11 residues. CDR1 SNHLY and CDR2 FYNNEI come from the germline V gene. Here the CDR3 DNA reads TGTGCCAGCACGTTGGACACTGAAGCTTTCTTT. Its translation: CASTLDTEAFF.